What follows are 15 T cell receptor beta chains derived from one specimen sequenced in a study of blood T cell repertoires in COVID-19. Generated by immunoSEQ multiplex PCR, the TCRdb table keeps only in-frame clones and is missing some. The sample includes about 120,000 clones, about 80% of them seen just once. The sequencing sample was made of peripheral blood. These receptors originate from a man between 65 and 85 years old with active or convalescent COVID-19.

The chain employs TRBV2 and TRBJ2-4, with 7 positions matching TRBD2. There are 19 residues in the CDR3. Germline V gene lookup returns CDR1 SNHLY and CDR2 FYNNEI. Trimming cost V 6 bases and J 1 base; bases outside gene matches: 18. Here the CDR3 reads CASSGRRSSGGSAKNIQYF. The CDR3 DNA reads TGTGCCAGCAGCGGGCGGAGGTCCTCGGGAGGATCGGCCAAAAACATTCAGTACTTC.

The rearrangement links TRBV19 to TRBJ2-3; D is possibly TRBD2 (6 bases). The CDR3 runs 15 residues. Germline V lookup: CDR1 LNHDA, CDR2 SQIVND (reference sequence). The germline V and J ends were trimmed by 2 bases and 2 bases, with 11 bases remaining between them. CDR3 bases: TGTGCCAGTAGTATACGGGGGTCCTACACAGATACGCAGTATTTT. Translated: CASSIRGSYTDTQYF. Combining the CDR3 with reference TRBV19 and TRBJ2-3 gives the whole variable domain DGGITQSPKYLFRKEGQNVTLSCEQNLNHDAMYWYRQDPGQGLRLIYYSQIVNDFQKGDIAEGYSVSREKKESFPLTVTSAQKNPTAFYLCASSIRGSYTDTQYFGPGTRLTVL.

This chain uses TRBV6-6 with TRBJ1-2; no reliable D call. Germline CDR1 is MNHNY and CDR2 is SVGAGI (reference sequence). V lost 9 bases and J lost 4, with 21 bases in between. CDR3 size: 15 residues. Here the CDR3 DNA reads TGTGCCAGTTTCCCCGGGGTTCCCATTATCTATGGCTACACCTTC. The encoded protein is CASFPGVPIIYGYTF.

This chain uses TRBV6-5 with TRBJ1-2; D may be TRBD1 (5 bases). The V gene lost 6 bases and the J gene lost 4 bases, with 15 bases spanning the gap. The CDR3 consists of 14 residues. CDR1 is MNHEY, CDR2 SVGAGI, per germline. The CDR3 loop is CASSYTGESYGYTF. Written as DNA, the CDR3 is TGTGCCAGCAGCTATACAGGAGAATCCTATGGCTACACCTTC.

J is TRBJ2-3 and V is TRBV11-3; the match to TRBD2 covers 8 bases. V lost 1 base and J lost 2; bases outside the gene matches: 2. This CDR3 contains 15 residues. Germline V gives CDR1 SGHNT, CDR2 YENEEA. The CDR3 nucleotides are TGTGCCAGCAGCTTAGCGGGAGGGACCACAGATACGCAGTATTTT. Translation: CASSLAGGTTDTQYF.

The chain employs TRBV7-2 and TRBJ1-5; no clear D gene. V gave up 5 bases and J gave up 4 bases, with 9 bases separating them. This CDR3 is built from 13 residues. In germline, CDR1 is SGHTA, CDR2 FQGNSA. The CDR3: CASSTQVNQPQHF. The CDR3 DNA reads TGTGCCAGCAGCACTCAGGTAAATCAGCCCCAGCATTTT.

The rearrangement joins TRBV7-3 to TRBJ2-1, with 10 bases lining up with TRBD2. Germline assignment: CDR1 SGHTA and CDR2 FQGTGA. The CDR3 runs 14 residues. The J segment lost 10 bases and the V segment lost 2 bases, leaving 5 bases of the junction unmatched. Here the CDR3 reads CASSLGSSGGEQFF. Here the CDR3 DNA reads TGTGCCAGCAGCTTAGGCAGTAGCGGGGGGGAGCAGTTCTTC.

CDR3 loop: CASSPGTGGLWFYEQYF. In nucleotides, the CDR3 is TGTGCCAGCAGTCCCGGGACAGGGGGCTTATGGTTCTACGAGCAGTACTTC. The chain has TRBV7-2 and TRBJ2-7; 12 nucleotides align to TRBD1. This CDR3 is built from 17 residues. Trimming cost V 6 bases and J 3 bases; bases outside gene matches: 12. The germline CDR1 and CDR2 sequences are SGHTA and FQGNSA.

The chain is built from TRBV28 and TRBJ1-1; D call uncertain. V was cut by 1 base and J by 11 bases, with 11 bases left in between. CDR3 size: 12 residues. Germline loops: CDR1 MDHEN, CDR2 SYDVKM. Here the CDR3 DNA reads TGTGCCAGCAGTTTATCCGGCGGGGTGGCTTTCTTT. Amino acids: CASSLSGGVAFF.

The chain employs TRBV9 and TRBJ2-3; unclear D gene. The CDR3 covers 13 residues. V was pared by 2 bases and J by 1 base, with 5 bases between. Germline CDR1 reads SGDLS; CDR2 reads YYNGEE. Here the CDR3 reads CASSVGRTDTQYF. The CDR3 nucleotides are TGTGCCAGCAGCGTCGGTCGCACAGATACGCAGTATTTT.

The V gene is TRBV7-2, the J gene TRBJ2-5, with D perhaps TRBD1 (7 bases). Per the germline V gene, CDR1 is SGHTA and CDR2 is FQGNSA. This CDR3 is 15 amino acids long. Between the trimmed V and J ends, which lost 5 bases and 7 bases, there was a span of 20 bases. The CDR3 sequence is CASSPGGTGRRTQYF. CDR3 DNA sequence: TGTGCCAGCAGCCCAGGGGGGACGGGAAGGAGGACCCAGTACTTC.

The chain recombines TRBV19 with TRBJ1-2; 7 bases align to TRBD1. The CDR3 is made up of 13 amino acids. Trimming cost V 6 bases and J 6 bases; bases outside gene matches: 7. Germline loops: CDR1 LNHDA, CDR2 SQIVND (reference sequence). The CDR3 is CASSRDRIDGYTF. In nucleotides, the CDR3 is TGTGCCAGTAGCCGGGACAGAATTGATGGCTACACCTTC.

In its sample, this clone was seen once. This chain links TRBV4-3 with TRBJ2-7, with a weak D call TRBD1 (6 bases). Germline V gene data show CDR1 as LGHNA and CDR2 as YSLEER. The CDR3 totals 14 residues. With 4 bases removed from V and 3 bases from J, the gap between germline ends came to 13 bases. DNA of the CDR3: TGCGCCAGCAGCCGGGAAGGGGGTTTCTACGAGCAGTACTTC. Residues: CASSREGGFYEQYF.

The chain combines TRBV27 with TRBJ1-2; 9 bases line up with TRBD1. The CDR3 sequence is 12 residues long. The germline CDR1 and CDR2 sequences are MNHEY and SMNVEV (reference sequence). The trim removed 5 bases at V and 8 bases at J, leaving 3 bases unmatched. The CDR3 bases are TGTGCCAGCAGTCGGGACAGGGAAGGCTACACCTTC. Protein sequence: CASSRDREGYTF.

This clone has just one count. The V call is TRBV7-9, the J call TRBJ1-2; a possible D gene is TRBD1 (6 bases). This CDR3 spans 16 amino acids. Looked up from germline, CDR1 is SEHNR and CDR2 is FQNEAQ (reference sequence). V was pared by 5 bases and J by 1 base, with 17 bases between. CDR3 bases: TGTGCCAGCAGCCCGATGGCGTTGGACAGTAACTATGGCTACACCTTC. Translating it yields CASSPMALDSNYGYTF.